This TCR beta chain is from a study of PD-1 blockade in classical Hodgkin lymphoma. Whole-study context: The study gave patients nivolumab 3 mg/kg intravenously every 2 weeks.

The CDR3 runs to 12 residues. Trimming pared 5 bases from V and 8 bases from J, leaving 9 bases between. Germline V gives CDR1 SGHTA, CDR2 FQGNSA. About this clone: The antigen is unknown.

Time point denoted: cycle 4 day 1 (C4D1), after less than 7 weeks of nivolumab. Every one of the patients relapsed after autologous stem cell transplantation (brentuximab vedotin exposure was variable). The method was immunoSEQ multiplex PCR; TCRdb's version includes in-frame clones alone and lacks a portion of them. The sample holds 25,000 to 30,000 clones, around 80% seen once. Study-level points and caveats: Reported baseline diversity: healthy donors highest, relapsed/refractory patients lowest.

The sample consisted of peripheral blood mononuclear cells (PBMCs), taken before the fourth cycle of nivolumab. The sequence derives from a human donor with classical Hodgkin lymphoma. The V and J genes are TRBV7-2 and TRBJ2-2, with a tentative D call TRBD1 (6 bases). The DNA of the CDR3 is TGTGCCAGCAGCCCAGGGGTTGGGGAGCTGTTTTTT. It is translated as CASSPGVGELFF.